These T cell receptor beta chains were read from a single sample in a study of vaccination and CD4 T cells after COVID-19. Each CDR3 protein is one row after TCRdb ran MiXCR on the PCR reads. The sample contains around 10,000 distinct CDR3 sequences, roughly 40% of which appear only once. Their target antigens are unknown. Material for sequencing was CD4+ T cells from blood, cultured in vitro. The receptors here all came from a human donor in good health. Both conserved end residues are part of each CDR3.

v_call	cdr3_aa
TRBV12-3/TRBV12-4	CASSFEGNGYTF
TRBV6-2/TRBV6-3	CASSYKGANSNQPQHF
TRBV20-1	CSARATSAADTQYF
TRBV7-3	CASSLQGQNTEAFF
TRBV27	CATQILGLGRLAGTYEQYF
TRBV4-3	CASSKSALGGDTQYF
TRBV28	CASSLGGGYTEAFF
TRBV6-1	CASRPRQGKANYGYTF
TRBV20-1	CSARDRGRTGSYSNQPQHF
TRBV15	CATSSRRYEQYF
TRBV15	CATSRPGSQQETQYF
TRBV5-4	CASSSGTGAVGELFF
TRBV18	CASSPTSEGAEAFF
TRBV29-1	CSSAEGTNTEAFF
TRBV24-1	CATLCEKLFF
TRBV11-2	CASIPTGGRAGYTF
TRBV2	CASSETGLGFEQYF
TRBV19	CASKGSGNTIYF
TRBV6-2/TRBV6-3	CASRPGTGESQPQHF
TRBV28	CASSNPSRGGNTIYF
TRBV6-1	CASSQVTGGYTF
TRBV19	CASSLGQGRETQYF
TRBV7-2	CASSLVKETQYF
TRBV19	CASTSLTGMSQPQHF
TRBV28	CASRPGQSYGYTF
TRBV6-1	CASNRQGADTQYF
TRBV20-1	CSARALLAPSTDTQYF
TRBV2	CARVETADTQYF
TRBV6-5	CASSYSVRTGNTEAFF
TRBV3-1	CASSPRTGGTEAFF
TRBV7-6	CASSLDQNNEQFF
TRBV6-2/TRBV6-3	CASSGRQGRTNEKLFF
TRBV12-3/TRBV12-4	CASRVRQGAPGTF
TRBV19	CASSTPGTAYEQYF
TRBV20-1	CSARGTLPEQETQYF
TRBV7-8	CASSLLSFRGFNNEQFF
TRBV10-3	CAIYSTSTDTQYF
TRBV7-3	CASSPGLAAVEQFF
TRBV7-3	CASSLLAGVTDTQYF
TRBV28	CASSPGKGAYQPQHF
TRBV25-1	CASSEFEGVVNTEAFF
TRBV5-8	CASSLAGLSYEQYF
TRBV7-3	CASSSGGEQYF
TRBV7-3	CASRTGQEGDPQHF
TRBV5-4	CASSFTDTQYF
TRBV6-5	CASSYPRQGYGYTF
TRBV20-1	CSARASTLKREVYNEQFF
TRBV28	CASSSGGGRESWDQETQYF
TRBV7-3	CASSLNPGSYNEQFF
TRBV28	CASSLSGYGETQYF
TRBV6-4	CASSLGGGQGTDTQYF
TRBV25-1	CASRRQGGTGELFF
TRBV6-2/TRBV6-3	CASSYFSRGTEAFF
TRBV30	CAWNPPGQRYGYTF
TRBV19	CASKVGSLGGGYTF
TRBV15	CATSRSGDGLTNEKLFF